This TCR beta chain was captured by sequencing in a study of PD-L1 blockade in urothelial cancer. Study background: Male patients with bladder-origin urothelial cancer numbered about nine tenths of the roughly 29. Blood analysis was done at 3 weeks (second dose) and 6 weeks after treatment began. Each blood sample yielded a median of 141,255 T cells.

The CDR3 runs to 12 residues. V shed 2 bases and J shed 6 bases, with 4 bases lying between them. Per the germline V gene, CDR1 is LGHNA and CDR2 is YNFKEQ. Produced via immunoSEQ multiplex PCR; TCRdb's table is partial and in-frame only. The data contain some 84,000 clones, 82% of them singletons. Anywhere from 1 to 8 samples came from each patient, spanning pretreatment and on-treatment. The TCR was taken from an older man with urothelial cancer. This chain uses TRBV4-2 with TRBJ2-2; D not certain. The sample here was PBMCs, taken around atezolizumab (anti-PD-L1) treatment. The CDR3 DNA reads TGTGCCAGCAGCCAACTAGCCGGGGAGCTGTTTTTT. This encodes CASSQLAGELFF.